These 3 T cell receptor beta chains came from one sample sequenced in a study of CD8 T cells in ankylosing spondylitis. Study-level results: Blood from ankylosing spondylitis patients appeared to carry a characteristic roughly eight-variant TCR beta motif.

No cognate antigen is known for these TCRs. TCRdb analysed the 5' RACE reads with MiXCR anew, one entry per CDR3 protein. The sample carries approximately 550,000 distinct CDR3 sequences, about 13% recorded once. Material: blood, either unsorted or a sorted T cell fraction (not recorded which). The receptors come from a male donor with ankylosing spondylitis.

The chain links TRBV10-3 to TRBJ1-1, with TRBD1 matching over 10 bases. Germline V gene lookup returns CDR1 ENHRY and CDR2 SYGVKD. With V trimmed by 7 bases and J by 4 bases, 9 bases remained unmatched. This CDR3 has 15 amino acids. CDR3 coding DNA: TGTGCCATCAACTCCCGGGACAGGGGATTCACTGAAGCTTTCTTT. It encodes CAINSRDRGFTEAFF.

A few counts support this clonotype. V usage is TRBV7-8 and J usage is TRBJ2-2; 9 positions match TRBD2. After removal of 2 bases from V and 2 bases from J, the junction contained 9 bases not matched to a gene. The CDR3 loop spans 18 amino acids. The V gene's germline CDR1 is SGHVS and CDR2 FQNEAQ. In DNA form, the CDR3 reads TGTGCCAGCAGCTTATTCCAGCTAGCGGGGCGTAACACCGGGGAGCTGTTTTTT. Translating gives CASSLFQLAGRNTGELFF.

This clonotype was observed many times. The chain recombines TRBV24-1 with TRBJ2-1; TRBD2 aligns across 9 bases. The CDR3 loop spans 18 amino acids. After removal of 2 bases from V and 4 bases from J, the junction contained 11 bases not matched to a gene. Germline V gene sequence: CDR1 KGHDR, CDR2 SFDVKD. The CDR3 spells CATSDSSSGAGGYNEQFF. CDR3 DNA sequence: TGTGCCACCAGTGATTCCTCTAGCGGGGCCGGGGGTTACAATGAGCAGTTCTTC.